Here is one T cell receptor beta chain with its context. These data belong to a study of blood T cell repertoires in COVID-19. Original methodology: Amplified reference gene primers provided the basis for estimating nucleated cell counts. Sequencing was performed with immunoSEQ multiplex PCR; in TCRdb, only in-frame clones are kept and a portion is missing. For V, J and clone size, that table is used; D and trimming come from the DNA. The repertoire consists of 130,000 to 150,000 clones, with roughly 90% occurring once and the leading ten covering 1.5% to 2%. This TCR was recovered from a man between 65 and 79 years old with acute or convalescent COVID-19. The sample was peripheral blood.

CDR3 sequence: CASSVSGNTGELFF. CDR3 bases: TGCGCCAGCAGTGTTAGCGGGAACACCGGGGAGCTGTTTTTT. The chain uses TRBV10-1 and TRBJ2-2; TRBD2 might be the D (6 bases). The CDR3 has 14 residues. Trimming shortened V by 4 bases and J by 1 base, and 7 bases separated the two germline ends. Germline V lookup: CDR1 WNHNN, CDR2 SYGVQD (reference sequence).